This passage covers 17 T cell receptor beta chains from one sample sequenced in a study of blood T cell repertoires in COVID-19. TCRdb's copy holds only in-frame clones and misses some; the assay was immunoSEQ multiplex PCR. The data contain some 140,000 clones, 60% to 80% of them singletons. What was sequenced was peripheral blood. These receptor sequences come from a man between 60 and 75 years old who had recovered from COVID-19.

The gene calls are TRBV7-9 and TRBJ2-2, with a possible D match to TRBD2 (5 bases). This CDR3 spans 15 amino acids. Trimming left V 1 base short and J 0 bases short, with 6 bases between. The germline V gene has CDR1 SEHNR and CDR2 FQNEAQ (reference sequence). The CDR3 is CASSLGAANTGELFF. CDR3 coding DNA: TGTGCCAGCAGCTTAGGAGCGGCGAACACCGGGGAGCTGTTTTTT.

The V and J genes are TRBV24-1 and TRBJ2-6; the D gene is possibly TRBD1 (6 bases). Germline V gives CDR1 KGHDR, CDR2 SFDVKD. Trimming removed 5 bases at V and 7 bases at J, with 11 bases between. The CDR3 has 14 residues. The CDR3 is CATSARGRANVLTF. The CDR3 DNA follows: TGTGCCACCAGTGCCAGGGGTAGAGCCAACGTCCTGACTTTC.

As regards this clone: The sample holds other DNA sequences that translate to the same CDR3. The V gene is TRBV5-4, the J gene TRBJ1-2; a possible D gene is TRBD1 (6 bases). Trimming left V 4 bases short and J 2 bases short, with 9 bases between. This CDR3 is built from 13 residues. In germline, CDR1 is SGHNT, CDR2 YYREEE (reference sequence). CDR3 loop: CASSSTGNYGYTF. Written as DNA, the CDR3 is TGTGCCAGCAGCAGCACAGGGAACTATGGCTACACCTTC.

The chain has TRBV6-5 and TRBJ1-1; D may be TRBD1 (5 bases). CDR3 size: 12 residues. Per the germline V gene, CDR1 is MNHEY and CDR2 is SVGAGI. V was cut by 6 bases and J by 2 bases, with 7 bases left in between. DNA of the CDR3: TGTGCCAGCAGCAGGGATAACACTGAAGCTTTCTTT. It translates to CASSRDNTEAFF.

The chain couples TRBV7-2 to TRBJ2-7; 9 bases are a match to TRBD1. CDR3 size: 15 residues. V shed 4 bases, J shed 2 bases, and the junction held 6 bases outside the gene matches. Germline V gene sequence: CDR1 SGHTA, CDR2 FQGNSA. The chain's CDR3 is CASSSPDRGTYEQYF. The CDR3 nucleotides are TGTGCCAGCAGCTCGCCCGACAGGGGGACCTACGAGCAGTACTTC.

The chain recombines TRBV6-4 with TRBJ1-6; maybe TRBD1 (5 bases). Trimming pared 8 bases from V and 12 bases from J, leaving 17 bases between. Per germline, CDR1 MRHNA and CDR2 SNTAGT. There are 13 residues in the CDR3. CDR3 amino acids: CASSVDSKLPLHF. Written as DNA, the CDR3 is TGTGCCAGCTCGGTTGACAGCAAGCTACCCCTCCACTTT.

This sequence joins TRBV27 and TRBJ1-2, with D unresolved. The CDR3 is made up of 14 amino acids. V lost 2 bases and J 2 bases, leaving 9 bases between the germline ends. CDR1 and CDR2 (germline): MNHEY, SMNVEV (reference sequence). The CDR3 loop reads CASSLSRRNYGYTF. CDR3 DNA: TGTGCCAGCAGTTTAAGTCGGCGGAACTATGGCTACACCTTC.

V usage is TRBV9 and J usage is TRBJ1-1; D is unresolved. The CDR3 sequence is 10 residues long. With 3 bases removed from V and 10 bases from J, the gap between germline ends came to 7 bases. CDR1 is SGDLS and CDR2 is YYNGEE in the germline V gene. The CDR3 here is CASSDPGAFF. The CDR3 nucleotides read TGTGCCAGCAGCGATCCAGGAGCTTTCTTT.

The chain couples TRBV12-2 to TRBJ2-7; whether TRBD2, the table's D call, matches the DNA was not checked. TRBV12-2 is a known pseudogene. The CDR3 is made up of 17 amino acids. In DNA form, the CDR3 reads TGTGCAAGTCGCTCCCTAGCGGGGGTGGCGGGCGCCTACGAGCAGTACTTC. Residues: CASRSLAGVAGAYEQYF.

V is TRBV9 and J is TRBJ2-1, with 13 bases matching TRBD2. Germline values: CDR1 SGDLS, CDR2 YYNGEE. With V trimmed by 3 bases and J by 9 bases, 9 bases remained unmatched. CDR3 length equals 16 residues. The DNA for the CDR3 is TGTGCCAGCAGCGCCTTACTAGCGGGAGGGCCCGGTGAGCAGTTCTTC. Protein: CASSALLAGGPGEQFF.

The chain couples TRBV5-4 to TRBJ1-1; D gene uncertain. The CDR3 runs to 13 residues. Germline-derived CDR1 and CDR2 are SGHNT and YYREEE (reference sequence). Trimming removed 1 base from V and 4 bases from J, with 8 bases in between. This chain's CDR3 is CASSLRSGTEAFF. CDR3 DNA sequence: TGTGCCAGCAGCTTGCGCAGTGGCACTGAAGCTTTCTTT.

V usage is TRBV3-1 (or the pseudogene TRBV3-2) and J usage is TRBJ2-2; tentative D call: TRBD2 (6 bases). Germline values: CDR1 LGHDT, CDR2 YNNKEL (reference sequence). Trimming took 8 bases from V and 5 from J, leaving 15 bases between them. CDR3 size: 14 residues. The CDR3 protein is CASRGVRGTGELFF. Written as DNA, the CDR3 is TGTGCCAGCCGGGGAGTTCGGGGGACCGGGGAGCTGTTTTTT.

The chain links TRBV7-2 to TRBJ2-1, with D possibly matching TRBD2 (5 bases). Trimming shortened V by 1 base and J by 8 bases, and 6 bases separated the two germline ends. There are 12 residues in the CDR3. The germline gives CDR1 SGHTA, CDR2 FQGNSA. The CDR3 spells CASSLVAYEQFF. The CDR3 DNA reads as TGTGCCAGCAGCTTAGTAGCGTATGAGCAGTTCTTC.

The chain combines TRBV7-9 with TRBJ2-1; 7 nucleotides agree with TRBD2. The CDR3 spans 13 residues. From germline, CDR1 is SEHNR and CDR2 FQNEAQ (reference sequence). V dropped 4 bases and J dropped 7; count of bases not matched to a gene: 4. CDR3 DNA: TGTGCCAGCAGCTCCTATAGCGGGAATGAGCAGTTCTTC. It codes for CASSSYSGNEQFF.

This chain links TRBV6-6 with TRBJ2-1; 7 bases fit TRBD2. Germline loops: CDR1 MNHNY, CDR2 SVGAGI (reference sequence). With 8 bases clipped from V and 9 bases from J, the junction kept 7 bases outside the gene matches. The CDR3 sequence is 12 residues long. The chain's CDR3 is CASQGGGSEQFF. The CDR3 DNA follows: TGTGCCAGCCAGGGCGGGGGAAGTGAGCAGTTCTTC.

The CDR3, as DNA: TGTGCCAGCAGTGGAGGTGGTGGTAGCGGGAGTACAGAGACCCAGTACTTC. Protein: CASSGGGGSGSTETQYF. The chain recombines TRBV2 with TRBJ2-5; 9 nucleotides align to TRBD2. Trimming took 4 bases from V and 4 from J; bases not matched to a gene: 13. The CDR3 extends over 17 amino acids. Germline V gives CDR1 SNHLY, CDR2 FYNNEI.

The J gene is TRBJ1-5, the V gene TRBV6-5, with 9 nucleotides matching TRBD1. The CDR3 covers 13 residues. The V and J ends lost 6 bases and 6 bases, in that order; junction bases with no gene match: 3. Germline values: CDR1 MNHEY, CDR2 SVGAGI. The DNA of the CDR3 is TGTGCCAGCAGAAGGGACAGGGCTCAGCCCCAGCATTTT. This gives the protein CASRRDRAQPQHF.